One sample yielded the 20 T cell receptor beta chains listed below, sequenced in a study of T-cell memory formation after mild COVID-19. Each CDR3 protein gets one entry after TCRdb re-called the 5' RACE reads with MiXCR. The sample yields 400,000 to 500,000 distinct CDR3 sequences, 20% seen once. The sample comprised PBMCs or a T cell subset sorted from them (not recorded which). The receptors stem from an adult woman who had mild COVID-19 (a few samples of this study predate the infection). Cell type and time point are not known.

This clonotype was picked up a small number of times. V usage is TRBV6-5 and J usage is TRBJ2-7, with a possible D match to TRBD2 (5 bases). This CDR3 has 12 residues. The germline V gene encodes CDR1 MNHEY and CDR2 SVGAGI. The germline V and J ends were trimmed by 6 bases and 3 bases, with 9 bases remaining between them. The CDR3 sequence is CASRARDYEQYF. CDR3 bases: TGTGCCAGCAGAGCCCGGGACTACGAGCAGTACTTC.

V usage is TRBV5-1 and J usage is TRBJ2-5; 9 nucleotides match TRBD2. The length of the CDR3 is 15 residues. Germline V gives CDR1 SGHRS, CDR2 YFSETQ. The trim removed 2 bases at V and 4 bases at J, leaving 6 bases unmatched. This CDR3 is CASSFGLAQAETQYF. Written as DNA, the CDR3 is TGCGCCAGCAGCTTCGGACTAGCGCAGGCAGAGACCCAGTACTTC.

This chain joins TRBV7-2 and TRBJ2-3; 10 bases line up with TRBD2. Losses at the gene ends were 5 bases for V and 2 bases for J; bases not matched to a gene: 13. This CDR3 has 18 amino acids. CDR1 SGHTA and CDR2 FQGNSA come from the germline V gene. The CDR3 DNA is TGTGCCAGCAGCCGAACCTCTAGCGGGGGATTCCTCACAGATACGCAGTATTTT. Translating gives CASSRTSSGGFLTDTQYF. Drawing the rest from reference TRBV7-2 and TRBJ2-3, the complete variable domain is GAGVSQSPSNKVTEKGKDVELRCDPISGHTALYWYRQSLGQGLEFLIYFQGNSAPDKSGLPSDRFSAERTGGSVSTLTIQRTQQEDSAVYLCASSRTSSGGFLTDTQYFGPGTRLTVL.

Written as DNA, the CDR3 is TGTGCCAGCAGCCGACGACTAGCGGGGGAGTACAATGAGCAGTTCTTC. Amino acid sequence: CASSRRLAGEYNEQFF. The chain carries TRBV7-9 and TRBJ2-1; 12 bases are shared with TRBD2. The CDR3 sequence is 16 residues long. With V trimmed by 5 bases and J by 4 bases, 6 bases remained unmatched. The germline CDR1 and CDR2 sequences are SEHNR and FQNEAQ (reference sequence).

About this clonotype itself: One base away lies a much larger clone, so this may be a sequencing read error. V is TRBV7-2 and J is TRBJ2-7; D gene ambiguous. The V end lost 7 bases, the J end lost 5 bases, and 15 bases lay between the germline ends. This CDR3 region has 13 residues. CDR1 SGHTA and CDR2 FQGNSA come from the germline V gene. The CDR3 protein is CASTPRLVHEQYF. CDR3 nucleotide sequence: TGTGCCAGCACTCCGAGGCTTGTCCACGAGCAGTACTTC. Full variable domain (rest looked up from reference TRBV7-2 and TRBJ2-7): GAGVSQSPSNKVTEKGKDVELRCDPISGHTALYWYRQSLGQGLEFLIYFQGNSAPDKSGLPSDRFSAERTGGSVSTLTIQRTQQEDSAVYLCASTPRLVHEQYFGPGTRLTVT.

This chain links TRBV12-3 or TRBV12-4 with TRBJ1-5; no clear D. Trimming took 6 bases from V and 2 from J, leaving 11 bases between them. This CDR3 region has 14 residues. For the CDR3, the DNA is TGTGCCAGCAGCATAGACAAAGGCAATCAGCCCCAGCATTTT. Its translation is CASSIDKGNQPQHF.

This clonotype was detected only a few times. The chain combines TRBV20-1 with TRBJ2-7; D could derive from TRBD1 or TRBD2 (5 bases each). Trimming cost V 2 bases and J 2 bases, with 13 bases left between them. The CDR3 consists of 14 residues. Germline loops: CDR1 DFQATT, CDR2 SNEGSKA (reference sequence). As DNA, the CDR3 is TGCAGTGCTAGATACCTGGGGGAGACCTACGAGCAGTACTTC. Its protein product is CSARYLGETYEQYF.

The chain recombines TRBV5-5 with TRBJ1-2; a possible D gene is TRBD1 (5 bases). This CDR3 has 14 residues. Germline CDR1 is SGHKS and CDR2 is YYEKEE (reference sequence). V was clipped by 4 bases and J by 2 bases, with 12 bases between them. The CDR3 nucleotides read TGTGCCAGCAGCCCTGGGGACGGGAACTATGGCTACACCTTC. Translation: CASSPGDGNYGYTF.

The chain is built from TRBV5-1 and TRBJ1-1; D call uncertain. The CDR3 length is 12 residues. Trimming shortened V by 2 bases and J by 6 bases, and 8 bases separated the two germline ends. Germline CDR1 SGHRS, CDR2 YFSETQ. The CDR3 DNA reads TGCGCCAGCAGCTTAAACTCGGCTGAAGCTTTCTTT. The encoded protein is CASSLNSAEAFF.

This clonotype was counted a few times. The rearrangement joins TRBV7-8 to TRBJ2-7; TRBD2 matches 9 bases. This CDR3 comprises 16 residues. With 5 bases clipped from V and 6 bases from J, the junction kept 14 bases outside the gene matches. Germline V lookup: CDR1 SGHVS, CDR2 FQNEAQ. The CDR3, as DNA: TGTGCCAGCAGCCGTATAGCGGGAGAGGTAGTAGGCGAGCAGTACTTC. Translated, it gives CASSRIAGEVVGEQYF.

The chain is built from TRBV5-4 and TRBJ2-1; D is uncertain. The V gene's germline CDR1 is SGHNT and CDR2 YYREEE (reference sequence). V was clipped by 5 bases and J by 9 bases, with 9 bases between them. This CDR3 has 11 amino acids. The CDR3 DNA reads TGTGCCAGCAGGGGCCGTGTTGAGCAGTTCTTC. Its protein is CASRGRVEQFF.

The V gene is TRBV12-3 or TRBV12-4, the J gene TRBJ1-1; a possible D gene is TRBD1 (5 bases). The CDR3 has 14 residues. V lost 3 bases, J lost 5 bases, and 13 bases lay in between. CDR3 coding DNA: TGTGCCAGCAGTTTGGATCAGGGTGGGACTGAAGCTTTCTTT. Protein: CASSLDQGGTEAFF.

This clonotype was counted at least ten times. The chain carries TRBV5-1 and TRBJ1-5; D is undetermined. Germline V gives CDR1 SGHRS, CDR2 YFSETQ. The V gene lost 3 bases and the J gene lost 4 bases, with 8 bases spanning the gap. This CDR3 contains 13 residues. The CDR3 reads CASSYEGNQPQHF. The CDR3 nucleotides are TGCGCCAGCAGCTACGAAGGGAATCAGCCCCAGCATTTT.

The chain is built from TRBV20-1 and TRBJ1-2; D possibly corresponds to TRBD1 (6 bases). The germline gives CDR1 DFQATT, CDR2 SNEGSKA (reference sequence). V lost 2 bases, J lost 2 bases, and 9 bases lay in between. The CDR3 has 13 residues. CDR3 DNA sequence: TGCAGTGCTAGACAGGGGACGAACTATGGCTACACCTTC. It codes for CSARQGTNYGYTF.

V is TRBV20-1 and J is TRBJ2-1; D is unresolved. Germline values: CDR1 DFQATT, CDR2 SNEGSKA (reference sequence). The CDR3 runs 12 residues. CDR3 sequence reads: CVPVRTSNEQFF. Written as DNA, the CDR3 is TGCGTCCCGGTACGTACAAGCAATGAGCAGTTCTTC.

The CDR3 region has the DNA TGCGCCAGCAGTAAACTGGGGGCTAGCGGGGACAATGAGCAGTTCTTC. It codes for CASSKLGASGDNEQFF. V is TRBV5-1 and J is TRBJ2-1; TRBD2 matches at 9 bases. This CDR3 comprises 16 residues. V trimming: 5 bases; J trimming: 5 bases; junction bases outside the gene matches: 11. Per germline, CDR1 SGHRS and CDR2 YFSETQ.

J is TRBJ2-7 and V is TRBV5-1; 11 nucleotides align to TRBD1. With V trimmed by 3 bases and J by 5 bases, 4 bases remained unmatched. The germline V gene has CDR1 SGHRS and CDR2 YFSETQ. The CDR3 consists of 14 residues. Written as DNA, the CDR3 is TGCGCCAGCAGCTCCGGGACAGGGGGGCACGAGCAGTACTTC. It yields the protein CASSSGTGGHEQYF.

Notes on this clonotype: Since a much larger clone is just one base distant, this may be a read error. The V gene is TRBV6-4, the J gene TRBJ2-1; TRBD2 agrees at 9 bases. With 4 bases clipped from V and 3 bases from J, the junction kept 1 base outside the gene matches. The CDR3 loop spans 14 amino acids. Looked up from germline, CDR1 is MRHNA and CDR2 is SNTAGT. Here the CDR3 DNA reads TGTGCCAGCAGTGCTAGCGGGGACTACAATGAGCAGTTCTTC. Translation: CASSASGDYNEQFF.

The V call is TRBV5-1, the J call TRBJ2-3; D may correspond to TRBD1 or TRBD2 (5 bases each). The CDR3 runs 14 residues. V dropped 3 bases and J dropped 0 bases, with 8 bases sitting between them. Per the germline V gene, CDR1 is SGHRS and CDR2 is YFSETQ. The CDR3, as DNA: TGCGCCAGCAGCTCCCGGGACAGCACAGATACGCAGTATTTT. Its protein is CASSSRDSTDTQYF. The full variable domain, its missing parts supplied by reference TRBV5-1 and TRBJ2-3, is KAGVTQTPRYLIKTRGQQVTLSCSPISGHRSVSWYQQTPGQGLQFLFEYFSETQRNKGNFPGRFSGRQFSNSRSEMNVSTLELGDSALYLCASSSRDSTDTQYFGPGTRLTVL.

This clonotype was recorded many times. CDR3 residues: CASGGGTSYEQYF. The CDR3 region has the DNA TGTGCCAGCGGGGGGGGCACCTCCTACGAGCAGTACTTC. The rearrangement links TRBV12-3 or TRBV12-4 to TRBJ2-7; D perhaps matches TRBD2 (7 bases). The CDR3 loop spans 13 amino acids. V was pared by 8 bases and J by 0 bases, with 11 bases between.